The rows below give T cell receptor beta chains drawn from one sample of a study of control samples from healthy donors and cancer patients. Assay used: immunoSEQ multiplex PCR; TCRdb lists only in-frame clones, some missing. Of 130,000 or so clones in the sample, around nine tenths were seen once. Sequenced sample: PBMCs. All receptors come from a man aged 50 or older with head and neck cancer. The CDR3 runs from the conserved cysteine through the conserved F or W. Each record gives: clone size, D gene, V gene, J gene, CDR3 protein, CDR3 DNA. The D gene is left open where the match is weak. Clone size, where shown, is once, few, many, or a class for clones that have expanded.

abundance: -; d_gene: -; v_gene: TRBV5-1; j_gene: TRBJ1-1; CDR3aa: CASSPGLRLNTEAFF; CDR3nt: TGCGCCAGCAGCCCGGGGCTTAGATTAAACACTGAAGCTTTCTTT
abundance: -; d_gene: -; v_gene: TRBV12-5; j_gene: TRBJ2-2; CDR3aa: CASGRNNPAGELFF; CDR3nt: TGTGCTAGTGGAAGGAATAATCCGGCCGGGGAGCTGTTTTTT
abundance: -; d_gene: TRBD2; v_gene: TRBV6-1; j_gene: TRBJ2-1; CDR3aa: CASSEGGGTNEQFF; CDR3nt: TGTGCCAGCAGTGAAGGGGGGGGGACGAATGAGCAGTTCTTC
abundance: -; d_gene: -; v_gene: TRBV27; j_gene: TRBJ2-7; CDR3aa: CASSLMGYGVREQYF; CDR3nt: TGTGCCAGCAGTTTGATGGGTTACGGTGTGAGAGAGCAGTACTTC
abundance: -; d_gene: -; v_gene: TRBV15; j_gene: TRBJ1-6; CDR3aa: CATSTPGRDSPLHF; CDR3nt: TGTGCCACCAGCACCCCGGGCCGGGATTCACCCCTCCACTTT
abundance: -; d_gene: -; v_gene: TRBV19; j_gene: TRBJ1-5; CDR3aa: CASSRGTGTNSNQPQHF; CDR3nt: TGTGCCAGTAGTAGAGGGACCGGGACGAATAGCAATCAGCCCCAGCATTTT
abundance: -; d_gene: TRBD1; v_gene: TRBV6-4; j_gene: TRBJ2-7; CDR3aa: CASSDSGQGFYEQYF; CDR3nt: TGTGCCAGCAGTGACTCGGGACAGGGGTTTTACGAGCAGTACTTC
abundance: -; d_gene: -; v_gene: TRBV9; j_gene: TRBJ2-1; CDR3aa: CASSRGGELGNEQFF; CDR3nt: TGTGCCAGCAGCCGCGGAGGGGAGCTGGGGAATGAGCAGTTCTTC
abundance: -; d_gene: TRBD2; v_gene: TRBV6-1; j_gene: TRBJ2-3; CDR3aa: CASSSPLSGREAQYF; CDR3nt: TGTGCCAGCAGTTCCCCACTTAGCGGGCGGGAGGCGCAGTATTTT
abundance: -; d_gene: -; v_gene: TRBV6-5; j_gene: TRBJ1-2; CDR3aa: CASSYSGDRYGYTF; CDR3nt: TGTGCCAGCAGTTACTCGGGGGATAGGTATGGCTACACCTTC
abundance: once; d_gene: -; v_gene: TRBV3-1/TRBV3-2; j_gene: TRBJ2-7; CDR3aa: CASSLRYYEQYF; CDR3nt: TGTGCCAGCAGTCTCAGATACTACGAGCAGTACTTC
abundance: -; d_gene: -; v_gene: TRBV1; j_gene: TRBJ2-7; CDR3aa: CTSSHVMAGAPIYEQYF; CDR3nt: TGCACCAGCAGCCATGTAATGGCGGGGGCTCCAATCTACGAGCAGTACTTC
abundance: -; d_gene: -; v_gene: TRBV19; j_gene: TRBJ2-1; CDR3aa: CASSIVGGKDEQFF; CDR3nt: TGTGCCAGTAGTATAGTAGGCGGGAAGGATGAGCAGTTCTTC
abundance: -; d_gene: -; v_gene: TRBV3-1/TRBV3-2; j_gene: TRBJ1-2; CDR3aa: CASSFGTDYGYTF; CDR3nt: TGTGCCAGCAGCTTCGGGACGGACTATGGCTACACCTTC
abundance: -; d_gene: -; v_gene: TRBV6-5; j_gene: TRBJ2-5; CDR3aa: CASGIEVGNQETQYF; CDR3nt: TGTGCCAGCGGCATCGAGGTGGGGAACCAAGAGACCCAGTACTTC
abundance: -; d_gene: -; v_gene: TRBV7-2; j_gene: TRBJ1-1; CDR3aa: CASSSGRGTEAFF; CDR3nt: TGTGCCAGCAGCTCCGGTAGGGGGACTGAAGCTTTCTTT
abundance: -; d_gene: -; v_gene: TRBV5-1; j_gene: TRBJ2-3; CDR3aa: CASRGQGASTDTQYF; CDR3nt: TGCGCCAGCAGGGGGCAGGGAGCAAGCACAGATACGCAGTATTTT
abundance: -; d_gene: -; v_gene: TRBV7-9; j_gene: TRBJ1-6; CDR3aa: CASSQPKGAHYNSPLHF; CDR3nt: TGTGCCAGCAGCCAGCCCAAAGGGGCTCATTATAATTCACCCCTCCACTTT
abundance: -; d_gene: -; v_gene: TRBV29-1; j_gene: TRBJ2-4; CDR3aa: CSVRGNIQYF; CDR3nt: TGCAGCGTACGGGGAAACATTCAGTACTTC
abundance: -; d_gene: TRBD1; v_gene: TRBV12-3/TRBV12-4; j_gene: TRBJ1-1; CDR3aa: CASGGQLNTEAFF; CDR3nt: TGTGCCAGCGGGGGACAGCTGAACACTGAAGCTTTCTTT
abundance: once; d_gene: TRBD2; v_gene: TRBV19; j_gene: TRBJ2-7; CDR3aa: CASSTLLAGGYEQYF; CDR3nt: TGTGCCAGTAGTACTCTACTAGCGGGAGGATACGAGCAGTACTTC
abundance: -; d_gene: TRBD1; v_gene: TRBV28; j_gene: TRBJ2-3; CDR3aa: CASSSLYRGALTDTQYF; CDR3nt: TGTGCCAGCAGTTCCCTTTACAGGGGGGCACTCACAGATACGCAGTATTTT
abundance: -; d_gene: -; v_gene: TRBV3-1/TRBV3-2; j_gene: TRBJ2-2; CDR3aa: CASSQWGGTGTGELFF; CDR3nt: TGTGCCAGCAGCCAATGGGGCGGGACGGGGACCGGGGAGCTGTTTTTT
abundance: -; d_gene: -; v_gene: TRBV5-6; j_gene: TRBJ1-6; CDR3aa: CASSRPGDNSPLHF; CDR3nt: TGTGCCAGCAGTCGACCGGGGGATAATTCACCCCTCCACTTT
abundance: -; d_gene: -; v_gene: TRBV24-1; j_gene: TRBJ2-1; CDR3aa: CATSEAGYNEQFF; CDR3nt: TGTGCCACCAGTGAAGCGGGCTACAATGAGCAGTTCTTC
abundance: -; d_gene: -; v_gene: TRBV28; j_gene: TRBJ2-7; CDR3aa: CASSLHYEQYF; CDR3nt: TGTGCCAGCAGTCTCCACTACGAGCAGTACTTC
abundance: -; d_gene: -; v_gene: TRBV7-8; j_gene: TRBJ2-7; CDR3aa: CASSPRAGADSYEQYF; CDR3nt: TGTGCCAGCAGCCCCCGGGCAGGGGCGGACTCCTACGAGCAGTACTTC
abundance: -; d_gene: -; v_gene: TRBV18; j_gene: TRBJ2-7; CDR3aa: CASSPTVSGYTYEQYF; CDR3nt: TGTGCCAGCTCACCAACCGTCTCAGGCTATACCTACGAGCAGTACTTC
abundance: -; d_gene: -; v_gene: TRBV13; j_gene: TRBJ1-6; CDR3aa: CASSPTQNSPLHF; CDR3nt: TGTGCCAGCAGCCCCACACAGAATTCACCCCTCCACTTT
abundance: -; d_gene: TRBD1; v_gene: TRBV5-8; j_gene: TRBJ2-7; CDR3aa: CASRELMKTGGSEQYF; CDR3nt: TGTGCCAGCAGAGAATTAATGAAGACAGGGGGGAGCGAGCAGTACTTC
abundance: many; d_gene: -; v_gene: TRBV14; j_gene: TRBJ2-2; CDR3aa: CASSPQIPGTGELFF; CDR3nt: TGTGCCAGCAGCCCACAAATCCCGGGGACCGGGGAGCTGTTTTTT
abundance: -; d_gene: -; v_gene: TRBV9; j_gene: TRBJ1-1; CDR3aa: CASSVEGENTEAFF; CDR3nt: TGTGCCAGCAGCGTAGAAGGAGAAAACACTGAAGCTTTCTTT
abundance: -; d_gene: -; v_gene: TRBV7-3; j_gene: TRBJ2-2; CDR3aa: CATGTHTGELFF; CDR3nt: TGTGCCACCGGGACACACACCGGGGAGCTGTTTTTT
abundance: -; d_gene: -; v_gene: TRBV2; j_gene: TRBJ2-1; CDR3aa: CASSEQRSYNEQFF; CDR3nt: TGTGCCAGCAGTGAACAGAGGTCCTACAATGAGCAGTTCTTC
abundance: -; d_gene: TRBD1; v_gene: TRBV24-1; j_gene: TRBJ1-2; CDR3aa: CATSDLGTGEGYTF; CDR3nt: TGTGCCACCAGTGATTTAGGGACAGGGGAAGGCTACACCTTC
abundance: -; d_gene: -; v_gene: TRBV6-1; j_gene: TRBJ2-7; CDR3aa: CASSETEGYEQYF; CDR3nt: TGTGCCAGCAGTGAAACAGAGGGGTACGAGCAGTACTTC
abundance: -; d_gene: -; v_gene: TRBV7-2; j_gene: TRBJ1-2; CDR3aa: CASSLRGEDGYGYTF; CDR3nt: TGTGCCAGCAGCTTAAGGGGGGAGGATGGCTATGGCTACACCTTC
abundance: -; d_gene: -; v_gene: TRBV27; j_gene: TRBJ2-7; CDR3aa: CASAMRTDYEQYF; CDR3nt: TGTGCCAGCGCGATGAGGACGGACTACGAGCAGTACTTC
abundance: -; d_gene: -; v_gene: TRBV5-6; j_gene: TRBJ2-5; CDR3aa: CASTFRTVRETQYF; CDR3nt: TGTGCCAGCACCTTCAGGACAGTCAGGGAGACCCAGTACTTC
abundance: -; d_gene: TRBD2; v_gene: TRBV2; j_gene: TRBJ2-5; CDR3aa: CASSSEAGGSETQYF; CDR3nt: TGTGCCAGCAGCTCTGAGGCGGGGGGGAGTGAGACCCAGTACTTC
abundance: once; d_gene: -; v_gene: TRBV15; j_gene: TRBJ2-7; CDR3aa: CATSRDGQEQCF; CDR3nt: TGTGCCACCAGCAGAGATGGACAAGAGCAGTGCTTC